This is a list of T cell receptor beta chains from one sample in a study of blood T cells in healthy people across ages. TCRdb re-called the 5' RACE reads with MiXCR, one entry per CDR3 protein. The table lists hundreds of thousands of distinct CDR3 sequences, around 36% of them singletons. The sample was blood. Every receptor here comes from a man aged 18 to 30 in good health. The CDR3 runs from the conserved cysteine through the conserved F or W. A D gene is named only where the DNA matches it firmly. Not all rows give a size; the values are once, few, many and, for expanded clones, a class.

abundance: many; j_gene: TRBJ2-7; d_gene: NA; v_gene: TRBV3-1; CDR3aa: CASSQSVLYEQYF; CDR3nt: TGTGCCAGCAGCCAATCGGTACTCTACGAGCAGTACTTC
abundance: few; j_gene: TRBJ2-3; d_gene: TRBD2; v_gene: TRBV4-3; CDR3aa: CASSQDTGTSRSTDTQYF; CDR3nt: TGCGCCAGCAGCCAGGATACCGGGACTAGCAGAAGCACAGATACGCAGTATTTT
abundance: many; j_gene: TRBJ2-1; d_gene: NA; v_gene: TRBV27; CDR3aa: CASSSKAYNEQFF; CDR3nt: TGTGCCAGCAGTTCCAAGGCATACAATGAGCAGTTCTTC
abundance: many; j_gene: TRBJ2-1; d_gene: TRBD2; v_gene: TRBV5-1; CDR3aa: CASSNRDYGEQFF; CDR3nt: TGCGCCAGCAGCAACCGGGACTACGGTGAGCAGTTCTTC
abundance: NA; j_gene: TRBJ2-3; d_gene: TRBD2; v_gene: TRBV12-3/TRBV12-4; CDR3aa: CASSLSGGGLTDTQYF; CDR3nt: TGTGCCAGCAGTCTTAGCGGGGGGGGTCTGACAGATACGCAGTATTTT
abundance: NA; j_gene: TRBJ1-5; d_gene: NA; v_gene: TRBV4-1; CDR3aa: CASSQVLPRAQPQHF; CDR3nt: TGCGCCAGCAGCCAAGTGCTTCCCAGAGCCCAGCCCCAGCATTTT
abundance: once; j_gene: TRBJ1-2; d_gene: NA; v_gene: TRBV20-1; CDR3aa: CSATGGETNYGHTF; CDR3nt: TGCAGTGCTACTGGCGGGGAGACCAACTATGGCCACACCTTC
abundance: NA; j_gene: TRBJ1-6; d_gene: NA; v_gene: TRBV7-2; CDR3aa: CASSLERQGRVIGSPLHF; CDR3nt: TGTGCCAGCAGCTTAGAAAGGCAGGGGCGAGTGATAGGTTCACCCCTCCACTTT
abundance: NA; j_gene: TRBJ2-7; d_gene: NA; v_gene: TRBV5-1; CDR3aa: CASSLDRGYSYNEQYF; CDR3nt: TGCGCCAGCAGCTTGGATAGGGGGTACTCCTACAATGAGCAGTACTTC
abundance: NA; j_gene: TRBJ1-1; d_gene: TRBD1; v_gene: TRBV6-6; CDR3aa: CASSPWDRRVVNTEAFF; CDR3nt: TGTGCCAGCAGCCCCTGGGACAGGAGGGTCGTGAACACTGAAGCTTTCTTT
abundance: NA; j_gene: TRBJ2-7; d_gene: NA; v_gene: TRBV2; CDR3aa: CASKGGRYEQYF; CDR3nt: TGTGCCAGCAAGGGGGGACGATACGAGCAGTACTTC
abundance: NA; j_gene: TRBJ1-5; d_gene: NA; v_gene: TRBV6-6; CDR3aa: CASSSQAKGNQPQHF; CDR3nt: TGTGCCAGCAGTTCACAGGCAAAGGGCAATCAGCCCCAGCATTTT
abundance: NA; j_gene: TRBJ2-1; d_gene: NA; v_gene: TRBV29-1; CDR3aa: CSARGQGYNEQFF; CDR3nt: TGCAGCGCTCGAGGGCAGGGTTACAATGAGCAGTTCTTC
abundance: few; j_gene: TRBJ2-3; d_gene: NA; v_gene: TRBV6-2/TRBV6-3; CDR3aa: CASSYSAGGGTDTQYF; CDR3nt: TGTGCCAGCAGTTACTCGGCCGGCGGGGGCACAGATACGCAGTATTTT
abundance: NA; j_gene: TRBJ2-3; d_gene: TRBD1; v_gene: TRBV20-1; CDR3aa: CSARSGTGENTQYF; CDR3nt: TGCAGTGCTAGATCCGGGACAGGGGAAAATACGCAGTATTTT
abundance: many; j_gene: TRBJ2-5; d_gene: TRBD1; v_gene: TRBV9; CDR3aa: CASSVSGTGKETQYF; CDR3nt: TGTGCCAGCAGCGTCTCCGGGACAGGGAAAGAGACCCAGTACTTC
abundance: few; j_gene: TRBJ2-7; d_gene: NA; v_gene: TRBV12-3/TRBV12-4; CDR3aa: CASSVAVTYNEQYF; CDR3nt: TGTGCCAGCAGTGTAGCGGTTACCTACAATGAGCAGTACTTC
abundance: few; j_gene: TRBJ2-2; d_gene: NA; v_gene: TRBV12-3/TRBV12-4; CDR3aa: CASSMSAGELFF; CDR3nt: TGTGCCAGCAGTATGTCCGCCGGGGAGCTGTTTTTT
abundance: NA; j_gene: TRBJ2-1; d_gene: NA; v_gene: TRBV20-1; CDR3aa: CSARDPRKLVYNEQFF; CDR3nt: TGCAGTGCTAGAGATCCACGGAAACTTGTCTACAATGAGCAGTTCTTC
abundance: few; j_gene: TRBJ2-3; d_gene: NA; v_gene: TRBV20-1; CDR3aa: CSASQAGTDTQYF; CDR3nt: TGCAGTGCTAGTCAGGCAGGGACAGATACGCAGTATTTT
abundance: many; j_gene: TRBJ1-2; d_gene: TRBD1; v_gene: TRBV12-3/TRBV12-4; CDR3aa: CASSGSGGEGYTF; CDR3nt: TGTGCCAGTTCAGGGTCAGGGGGTGAAGGCTACACCTTC
abundance: NA; j_gene: TRBJ2-3; d_gene: NA; v_gene: TRBV11-1; CDR3aa: CASSLIIMDTQYF; CDR3nt: TGTGCCAGCAGCTTAATAATTATGGATACGCAGTATTTT
abundance: many; j_gene: TRBJ1-6; d_gene: NA; v_gene: TRBV20-1; CDR3aa: CSARMTLTNSPLHF; CDR3nt: TGCAGTGCTAGAATGACCCTTACTAATTCACCCCTCCACTTT
abundance: NA; j_gene: TRBJ1-5; d_gene: NA; v_gene: TRBV12-3/TRBV12-4; CDR3aa: CAGRPGFNQPQHF; CDR3nt: TGTGCCGGCAGACCAGGGTTTAATCAGCCCCAGCATTTT
abundance: NA; j_gene: TRBJ2-2; d_gene: TRBD1; v_gene: TRBV4-2; CDR3aa: CASSQDRQGALGELFF; CDR3nt: TGTGCCAGCAGCCAAGATAGGCAGGGGGCACTCGGGGAGCTGTTTTTT
abundance: few; j_gene: TRBJ2-6; d_gene: NA; v_gene: TRBV7-6; CDR3aa: CASSLGFNNVLTF; CDR3nt: TGTGCCAGCAGCTTAGGGTTCAACAACGTCCTGACTTTC
abundance: NA; j_gene: TRBJ1-2; d_gene: NA; v_gene: TRBV7-2; CDR3aa: CASSFRGIYGYTF; CDR3nt: TGTGCCAGCAGCTTCCGAGGGATCTATGGCTACACCTTC